What follows are 11 T cell receptor beta chains derived from one specimen sequenced in a study of CD8 T cells in Susac syndrome. An input of roughly 0.45 to 1 ug of RNA was subjected to reverse transcription using random hexamers. TCRdb used MiXCR to reprocess the immunoSEQ multiplex PCR reads, holding one entry per CDR3 protein. The sample gives some 180,000 distinct CDR3 sequences, just under 95% of which show up once; about 0.1% is in the top ten. Input material: CD4+ T cells from PBMCs. These TCRs come from a human donor in good health.

The chain recombines TRBV29-1 with TRBJ2-3; D is undetermined. The germline gives CDR1 SQVTM, CDR2 ANQGSEA. Trimming stripped 8 bases from V and 3 bases from J, with 9 bases between. The CDR3 totals 11 residues. The CDR3 nucleotides read TGCAGCTTCTCCCTAACAGATACGCAGTATTTT. Encoded protein: CSFSLTDTQYF.

The chain combines TRBV7-9 with TRBJ2-2; D gene uncertain. Germline loops: CDR1 SEHNR, CDR2 FQNEAQ (reference sequence). This CDR3 is 13 amino acids long. V lost 3 bases, J lost 3 bases, and 5 bases lay in between. This CDR3 is CASSFSHTGELFF. The DNA for the CDR3 is TGTGCCAGCAGCTTTAGCCACACCGGGGAGCTGTTTTTT.

This clonotype was observed a handful of times. V and J are TRBV29-1 and TRBJ2-5; 7 bases line up with TRBD1. The CDR3 is 13 residues long. V lost 3 bases to trimming and J lost 4 bases; unmatched junction nucleotides: 5. Germline CDR1 SQVTM, CDR2 ANQGSEA. CDR3 in DNA: TGCAGCGTTGAGGCCCCAGGGGGAGAGACCCAGTACTTC. Protein: CSVEAPGGETQYF.

This chain joins TRBV27 and TRBJ2-7; 10 bases line up with TRBD1. J was trimmed by 2 bases and V by 3 bases; bases with no gene match: 4. CDR1 and CDR2 from the germline V gene are MNHEY and SMNVEV (reference sequence). The CDR3 loop spans 15 amino acids. The CDR3 protein is CASSFLGTGAYEQYF. For the CDR3, the DNA is TGTGCCAGCAGTTTCCTGGGGACAGGGGCCTACGAGCAGTACTTC.

The chain carries TRBV5-1 and TRBJ2-1, with 8 bases that match TRBD1. CDR3 length: 14 amino acids. J was trimmed by 3 bases and V by 3 bases; bases with no gene match: 2. Germline-derived CDR1 and CDR2 are SGHRS and YFSETQ. This chain's CDR3 is CASSSTGVYNEQFF. DNA of the CDR3: TGCGCCAGCAGCTCGACAGGGGTCTACAATGAGCAGTTCTTC.

This clonotype has just one count. DNA for the CDR3: TGCGCCAGCAGCTCCGGGGACAGGGGGGGAATTGAGCAGTTCTTC. It translates to CASSSGDRGGIEQFF. This chain uses TRBV4-3 with TRBJ2-1; the match to TRBD1 covers 11 bases. This CDR3 is built from 15 residues. CDR1 is LGHNA, CDR2 YSLEER, per germline. Losses at the gene ends were 5 bases for V and 9 bases for J; bases not matched to a gene: 9.

The chain links TRBV7-9 to TRBJ1-2; a possible D gene is TRBD1 (6 bases). This CDR3 has 13 residues. V lost 8 bases to trimming and J lost 4 bases, with 14 bases between them. Germline CDR1 SEHNR, CDR2 FQNEAQ (reference sequence). CDR3 amino acids: CASGDISLYGYTF. In DNA, the CDR3 is TGTGCCAGCGGGGACATCAGCCTCTATGGCTACACCTTC.

The rearrangement uses TRBV2 and TRBJ2-3; 8 bases fit TRBD2. V trimming: 4 bases; J trimming: 0 bases; junction bases outside the gene matches: 6. Germline CDR1 is SNHLY and CDR2 is FYNNEI. The CDR3 runs 16 residues. CDR3: CASSGPGTRSTDTQYF. As DNA, the CDR3 is TGTGCCAGCAGTGGGCCCGGGACTAGAAGCACAGATACGCAGTATTTT.

V and J are TRBV29-1 and TRBJ2-7, with TRBD2 as a possible D gene (6 bases). CDR1 and CDR2 from the germline V gene are SQVTM and ANQGSEA. This CDR3 comprises 12 residues. The germline V and J ends were trimmed by 4 bases and 7 bases, with 14 bases remaining between them. CDR3 DNA: TGCAGCGTTGTACCTCCTGGGGGGGAGCAGTACTTC. This gives the protein CSVVPPGGEQYF.

V usage is TRBV24-1 and J usage is TRBJ1-2; D gene ambiguous. The germline V and J ends were trimmed by 4 bases and 4 bases, with 21 bases remaining between them. The CDR3 consists of 17 residues. From germline, CDR1 is KGHDR and CDR2 SFDVKD. The CDR3 nucleotides are TGTGCCACCAGTGAATCCGGACGGGATTCTGGAGGCTATGGCTACACCTTC. Translating gives CATSESGRDSGGYGYTF.

The chain couples TRBV5-1 to TRBJ1-5, with 7 positions matching TRBD1. The germline V gene encodes CDR1 SGHRS and CDR2 YFSETQ. The CDR3 has 15 amino acids. With 0 bases clipped from V and 7 bases from J, the junction kept 7 bases outside the gene matches. CDR3 residues: CASSLAGQESQPQHF. In nucleotides, the CDR3 is TGCGCCAGCAGCTTGGCTGGACAGGAGAGCCAGCCCCAGCATTTT.